This T cell receptor beta chain was sequenced during a study of vaccination and CD4 T cells after COVID-19. Study-level background: Participants received two doses of either BNT162b2 or mRNA-1273 vaccine. Post-vaccine sample collection happened at a median of roughly 72 days after dose two, ranging 14 to 241. The stimulus for the cells was overlapping spike peptides derived from SARS-CoV-2, HCoV-NL63, HCoV-OC43 and HCoV-229E. The study, taken as a whole, reports: Spike mono-reactivity was the property of 304 of 307 vaccine-specific clones in convalescent patients.

Indicated treatment: approximately 11-day PBMC culture with coronavirus spike peptide pools or control peptides (ViraFEST assay). The table lists this clonotype with a few counts. Its target is unknown. Cultured CD4+ T cell DNA was sequenced using the Oncomine TCR Beta short-read assay. TCRdb reanalysed the PCR reads using MiXCR and keeps one entry per CDR3 protein. Of about 20,000 distinct CDR3 sequences in the sample, around half are singletons; the top ten hold around 7.4%. The trim removed 2 bases at V and 5 bases at J, leaving 7 bases unmatched. The germline gives CDR1 KGHSH, CDR2 LQKENI. The CDR3 has 16 residues.

This receptor was identified in a human donor who had recovered from COVID-19. Sequencing was carried out using CD4+ T cells from blood, cultured in vitro. The V and J genes are TRBV18 and TRBJ1-1; 11 bases fit TRBD1. As DNA, the CDR3 is TGTGCCAGCTCACCAGGGGACAGGGGGTACTGGACTGAAGCTTTCTTT. Translated, it gives CASSPGDRGYWTEAFF.